This TCR beta chain was sequenced in a study of Ad26.COV2.S vaccination and SARS-CoV-2 variants. Study-level information: Intramuscularly, Ad26.COV2.S was given either once or twice, 56 days apart.

This clone was found a few times. Its cognate antigen is unknown. Treatment in this sample: over 15 received Ad26.COV2.S at low or high dose, single or two shots; roughly 5 received placebo; per-sample allocation not given. The study sampled participants on day 63 after the first vaccine or placebo injection. Boston supplied an adult donor aged 18-55 years. J was trimmed by 1 base and V by 4 bases; bases with no gene match: 8. This CDR3 contains 17 residues. Germline V CDR1 and CDR2: SGHRS, YFSETQ. Findings and limits, study-wide: Total responses of T cells may have been underestimated by the analyses of TCR breadth and depth. Non-spike TCR breadth did not differ much between vaccine and placebo recipients.

Produced via immunoSEQ multiplex PCR; TCRdb's table is partial and in-frame only. The sample holds 300,000 to 350,000 clones, roughly nine tenths seen once. The TCR was taken from a person between 18 and 65 years old who received the Ad26.COV2.S COVID-19 vaccine or a placebo. This sequence joins TRBV5-1 and TRBJ2-3; TRBD1 aligns across 11 bases. Sequenced here: peripheral blood, sampled in a trial of Ad26.COV2.S vaccine versus placebo. The DNA of the CDR3 is TGCGCCAGCAGCACGGACAGGGGGCAAGGGGGCACAGATACGCAGTATTTT. Protein: CASSTDRGQGGTDTQYF. The whole variable domain, remainder taken from reference TRBV5-1 and TRBJ2-3, is KAGVTQTPRYLIKTRGQQVTLSCSPISGHRSVSWYQQTPGQGLQFLFEYFSETQRNKGNFPGRFSGRQFSNSRSEMNVSTLELGDSALYLCASSTDRGQGGTDTQYFGPGTRLTVL.